The 29 T cell receptor beta chains in this list originate from one sample, sequenced in a study of control samples from healthy donors and cancer patients. The data were produced by immunoSEQ multiplex PCR, yet TCRdb's version contains in-frame clones alone and is incomplete. The sample lists 95,000 to 150,000 clones, about 90% occurring once. Sequencing was done on a sample of blood. Source of these receptors: a man younger than 35 in good health.

The chain uses TRBV2 and TRBJ2-1; no reliable D call. Germline V lookup: CDR1 SNHLY, CDR2 FYNNEI. The CDR3 covers 9 residues. Trimming removed 7 bases at V and 15 bases at J, with 10 bases between. CDR3 amino acids: CASIPRGFF. The CDR3 coding sequence is TGTGCCAGCATACCCAGAGGGTTCTTC.

The chain couples TRBV9 to TRBJ1-3; D might be TRBD1 (5 bases). CDR1 is SGDLS, CDR2 YYNGEE, per germline. V dropped 3 bases and J dropped 1 base, with 11 bases sitting between them. CDR3 size: 15 residues. In nucleotides, the CDR3 is TGTGCCAGCAGCGGGACCGGGACGTCTGGAAACACCATATATTTT. This gives the protein CASSGTGTSGNTIYF.

V gene TRBV28 combines with J gene TRBJ1-2; possibly TRBD1 for D (6 bases). V was clipped by 5 bases and J by 8 bases, with 18 bases between them. Looked up from germline, CDR1 is MDHEN and CDR2 is SYDVKM. CDR3 length: 14 amino acids. This CDR3 is CASSPPGGGRGYTF. For the CDR3, the DNA is TGTGCCAGCAGTCCCCCCGGGGGGGGCCGAGGCTACACCTTC.

This clone showed up just once. The rearrangement joins TRBV2 to TRBJ2-1, with 9 bases aligning to TRBD2. Unmatched junction bases numbered 10, after V lost 6 bases and J lost 4 bases. This CDR3 is built from 16 residues. Germline V CDR1 and CDR2: SNHLY, FYNNEI. CDR3 DNA: TGTGCCAGCAGCCCTCATAGCGGGAGCACGTACAATGAGCAGTTCTTC. Encoded protein: CASSPHSGSTYNEQFF. The whole variable domain, remainder taken from reference TRBV2 and TRBJ2-1, is EPEVTQTPSHQVTQMGQEVILRCVPISNHLYFYWYRQILGQKVEFLVSFYNNEISEKSEIFDDQFSVERPDGSNFTLKIRSTKLEDSAMYFCASSPHSGSTYNEQFFGPGTRLTVL.

V gene TRBV5-6 combines with J gene TRBJ1-2; unclear D gene. The CDR3 sequence is 14 residues long. Germline CDR1 and CDR2: SGHDT and YYEEEE. V shed 3 bases and J shed 2 bases, with 11 bases lying between them. The DNA for the CDR3 is TGTGCCAGCAGCTGGAGGGTTGCCAACTATGGCTACACCTTC. This gives the protein CASSWRVANYGYTF.

The chain couples TRBV24-1 to TRBJ2-1, with D tentatively TRBD2 (6 bases). Germline assignment: CDR1 KGHDR and CDR2 SFDVKD. The length of the CDR3 is 20 residues. Trimming left V 2 bases short and J 4 bases short, with 26 bases between. The CDR3 DNA sequence: TGTGCCACCAGTGATTCCCGTACCCGGGACTCCTCCTACCAATACAATGAGCAGTTCTTC. Residues: CATSDSRTRDSSYQYNEQFF.

The CDR3 loop is CSATFYEQYF. In DNA, the CDR3 is TGCAGTGCTACCTTCTACGAGCAGTACTTC. V is TRBV20-1 and J is TRBJ2-7; no clear D. Germline-derived CDR1 and CDR2 are DFQATT and SNEGSKA (reference sequence). The CDR3 has 10 amino acids. With 4 bases removed from V and 3 bases from J, the gap between germline ends came to 4 bases.

This chain links TRBV10-3 with TRBJ1-2; a weak D match, TRBD1 (6 bases). CDR3 length equals 13 residues. The V end was cut by 6 bases, the J end by 8 bases, with 16 bases between. CDR1 is ENHRY and CDR2 is SYGVKD in the germline V gene. The CDR3 reads CAIRNPWTEGYTF. Here the CDR3 DNA reads TGTGCCATCAGAAACCCCTGGACAGAGGGCTACACCTTC.

The rearrangement joins TRBV7-3 to TRBJ1-2; D ambiguous. The germline V gene encodes CDR1 SGHTA and CDR2 FQGTGA. Trimming took off 7 bases at V and 2 bases at J, with 11 bases between the two ends. The CDR3 is 13 amino acids. CDR3 protein: CASTRNQNYGYTF. DNA of the CDR3: TGTGCCAGCACCCGAAATCAGAACTATGGCTACACCTTC.

The rearrangement uses TRBV7-9 and TRBJ2-7; perhaps TRBD1 as D (6 bases). The V and J ends lost 5 bases and 3 bases respectively, with 17 bases between them. CDR1 is SEHNR and CDR2 is FQNEAQ in the germline V gene (reference sequence). This CDR3 is built from 15 residues. CDR3 protein: CASSHGQTDFYEQYF. As DNA, the CDR3 is TGTGCCAGCAGCCACGGACAGACAGACTTCTACGAGCAGTACTTC. Together with reference TRBV7-9 and TRBJ2-7, the CDR3 gives the full variable domain: DTGVSQNPRHKITKRGQNVTFRCDPISEHNRLYWYRQTLGQGPEFLTYFQNEAQLEKSRLLSDRFSAERPKGSFSTLEIQRTEQGDSAMYLCASSHGQTDFYEQYFGPGTRLTVT.

The rearrangement joins TRBV13 to TRBJ2-4, with D unresolved. CDR1 and CDR2 from the germline V gene are PRHDT and FYEKMQ (reference sequence). V lost 2 bases to trimming and J lost 0 bases, with 14 bases between them. The CDR3 is 17 amino acids. For the CDR3, the DNA is TGTGCCAGCAGCTTAAACTCAGAGTATCTAGCCAAAAACATTCAGTACTTC. Translated, it gives CASSLNSEYLAKNIQYF.

The rearrangement uses TRBV6-5 and TRBJ1-2, with D possibly matching TRBD1 (5 bases). Looked up from germline, CDR1 is MNHEY and CDR2 is SVGAGI. This CDR3 region has 15 residues. With 6 bases removed from V and 2 bases from J, the gap between germline ends came to 16 bases. CDR3 DNA: TGTGCCAGCAGACGGACACACACGATAAACTATGGCTACACCTTC. Its translation is CASRRTHTINYGYTF.

The chain employs TRBV19 and TRBJ1-4, with 7 bases aligning to TRBD1. Germline-derived CDR1 and CDR2 are LNHDA and SQIVND (reference sequence). The V gene end was trimmed by 5 bases and the J gene end by 7 bases; junction bases not matched to a gene: 13. CDR3 size: 16 residues. Here the CDR3 DNA reads TGTGCCAGTAGTCCCTCCGGCGGCAGGGGGGGTGAAAAACTGTTTTTT. Translated: CASSPSGGRGGEKLFF. Complete variable domain (other parts from reference TRBV19 and TRBJ1-4): DGGITQSPKYLFRKEGQNVTLSCEQNLNHDAMYWYRQDPGQGLRLIYYSQIVNDFQKGDIAEGYSVSREKKESFPLTVTSAQKNPTAFYLCASSPSGGRGGEKLFFGSGTQLSVL.

The chain combines TRBV5-1 with TRBJ2-3; D is possibly TRBD2 (6 bases). V was trimmed by 4 bases and J by 0 bases, leaving 12 bases between them. The germline V gene encodes CDR1 SGHRS and CDR2 YFSETQ. The CDR3 consists of 15 residues. CDR3 coding DNA: TGCGCCAGCAGCCTGAGCGGGCCTAGCACAGATACGCAGTATTTT. This translates into CASSLSGPSTDTQYF.

As DNA, the CDR3 is TGTGCCAGCAAGGACAGGGTGGATGGCTACACCTTC. Its translation: CASKDRVDGYTF. The V and J genes are TRBV9 and TRBJ1-2; 8 bases agree with TRBD1. CDR1 is SGDLS, CDR2 YYNGEE, per germline. This CDR3 region has 12 residues. The V gene end was trimmed by 6 bases and the J gene end by 6 bases; junction bases not matched to a gene: 4.

This clone occurred a few times. Other DNA variants within this sample encode the same CDR3. The chain recombines TRBV14 with TRBJ1-1; possibly TRBD1 for D (6 bases). The germline CDR1 and CDR2 sequences are SGHDN and FVKESK. Between the trimmed V and J ends, which lost 3 bases and 1 base, there was a span of 9 bases. The CDR3 is made up of 14 amino acids. CDR3 sequence: CASSQIRGNTEAFF. DNA for the CDR3: TGTGCCAGCAGCCAGATCAGGGGGAACACTGAAGCTTTCTTT. The entire variable domain, with the rest obtained from reference TRBV14 and TRBJ1-1, is as follows: EAGVTQFPSHSVIEKGQTVTLRCDPISGHDNLYWYRRVMGKEIKFLLHFVKESKQDESGMPNNRFLAERTGGTYSTLKVQPAELEDSGVYFCASSQIRGNTEAFFGQGTRLTVV.

The chain links TRBV7-9 to TRBJ2-7, with 11 bases lining up with TRBD2. The CDR3 has 16 amino acids. Germline CDR1 reads SEHNR; CDR2 reads FQNEAQ (reference sequence). The V gene end was trimmed by 5 bases and the J gene end by 3 bases; junction bases not matched to a gene: 9. The CDR3: CASSPGGTSGYYEQYF. CDR3 DNA: TGTGCCAGCAGCCCCGGAGGGACTAGCGGATACTACGAGCAGTACTTC.

DNA of the CDR3: TGTGCCAGTAGTATAAGGAAAAGGGGAAGCACAGATACGCAGTATTTT. Translating it yields CASSIRKRGSTDTQYF. The J gene is TRBJ2-3, the V gene TRBV19; D might be TRBD1 (5 bases). Trimming shortened V by 2 bases and J by 0 bases, and 12 bases separated the two germline ends. This CDR3 comprises 16 residues. The germline CDR1 and CDR2 sequences are LNHDA and SQIVND (reference sequence). Combining the CDR3 with reference TRBV19 and TRBJ2-3 gives the whole variable domain DGGITQSPKYLFRKEGQNVTLSCEQNLNHDAMYWYRQDPGQGLRLIYYSQIVNDFQKGDIAEGYSVSREKKESFPLTVTSAQKNPTAFYLCASSIRKRGSTDTQYFGPGTRLTVL.

This chain uses TRBV6-5 with TRBJ1-2; 9 positions agree with TRBD1. Germline CDR1 and CDR2: MNHEY and SVGAGI. V lost 3 bases to trimming and J lost 6 bases; unmatched junction nucleotides: 5. This CDR3 is 14 amino acids long. The CDR3 coding sequence is TGTGCCAGCAGTTATGACAGGGGGACTAATGGCTACACCTTC. It is translated as CASSYDRGTNGYTF.

This clone was seen a few times. This chain connects TRBV5-1 to TRBJ2-4, with D hard to call. From germline, CDR1 is SGHRS and CDR2 YFSETQ. This CDR3 region has 11 residues. V was clipped by 6 bases and J by 7 bases, with 8 bases between them. This CDR3 is CASTSGNIQYF. CDR3 nucleotide sequence: TGCGCCAGCACATCTGGGAACATTCAGTACTTC.

The chain links TRBV6-5 to TRBJ1-5; possibly TRBD1 for D (5 bases). V was shortened by 6 bases and J by 0 bases, with 9 bases between the two germline ends. The V gene's germline CDR1 is MNHEY and CDR2 SVGAGI. CDR3 size: 14 residues. The CDR3 spells CASSGQLSNQPQHF. CDR3 coding DNA: TGTGCCAGCAGCGGACAACTTAGCAATCAGCCCCAGCATTTT.

The V call is TRBV18, the J call TRBJ2-5; the D gene could be TRBD1 or TRBD2 (5 bases each). Germline CDR1 and CDR2: KGHSH and LQKENI. V was cut by 3 bases and J by 3 bases, with 11 bases left in between. This CDR3 contains 14 residues. The CDR3 nucleotides read TGTGCCAGCTCACCTCGGCAGGGAGAAGAGACCCAGTACTTC. It encodes CASSPRQGEETQYF.

This chain connects TRBV15 to TRBJ1-1; 9 nucleotides agree with TRBD1. This CDR3 region has 16 residues. The germline CDR1 and CDR2 sequences are LNHNV and YYDKDF (reference sequence). The junction had 5 bases not matched to a gene; V was cut back by 2 bases and J by 1 base. CDR3 nucleotides: TGTGCCACCAGCAGACCCGACAGGGGGTGGAACACTGAAGCTTTCTTT. Encoded protein: CATSRPDRGWNTEAFF.

The rearrangement uses TRBV29-1 and TRBJ2-2; no definite D call. V was trimmed by 0 bases and J by 1 base, leaving 12 bases between them. This CDR3 has 16 residues. Germline lookup yields CDR1 SQVTM and CDR2 ANQGSEA. The CDR3: CSVEDLGRRNTGELFF. CDR3 sequence (DNA): TGCAGCGTTGAAGATCTCGGCCGTAGGAACACCGGGGAGCTGTTTTTT.

The rearrangement links TRBV4-3 to TRBJ1-2; 8 bases match TRBD1. CDR1 and CDR2 from the germline V gene are LGHNA and YSLEER. The V and J ends lost 0 bases and 7 bases, in that order; junction bases with no gene match: 4. The CDR3 is 14 amino acids. The CDR3 here is CASSQDLQGVGYTF. The DNA for the CDR3 is TGCGCCAGCAGCCAAGATCTACAGGGGGTTGGCTACACCTTC.

The chain is built from TRBV28 and TRBJ1-1; TRBD1 aligns across 8 bases. This CDR3 is 15 amino acids long. V lost 5 bases, J lost 3 bases, and 8 bases stayed unmatched. Germline CDR1 is MDHEN and CDR2 is SYDVKM. CDR3 bases: TGTGCCAGCAGTGGACGGACAGGGTGGGACACTGAAGCTTTCTTT. Its protein is CASSGRTGWDTEAFF.

This chain uses TRBV9 with TRBJ1-6; a weak D match, TRBD1 (5 bases). Trimming cost V 0 bases and J 8 bases, with 9 bases left between them. Germline CDR1 and CDR2: SGDLS and YYNGEE. This CDR3 comprises 14 residues. The CDR3 is CASSVGQTDSPLHF. CDR3 DNA sequence: TGTGCCAGCAGCGTAGGACAGACAGATTCACCCCTCCACTTT.

This chain connects TRBV20-1 to TRBJ2-3; D unresolved. Trimming left V 3 bases short and J 4 bases short, with 5 bases between. Germline CDR1 and CDR2: DFQATT and SNEGSKA (reference sequence). The CDR3 contains 11 residues. The CDR3 protein is CSASDADTQYF. The CDR3 DNA reads as TGCAGTGCTAGCGACGCAGATACGCAGTATTTT.

CDR3 sequence: CASSFQAFF. The DNA of the CDR3 is TGTGCCAGCAGTTTTCAAGCTTTCTTT. The chain links TRBV28 to TRBJ1-1; no firm D call. V was shortened by 3 bases and J by 9 bases, with 2 bases between the two germline ends. Germline loops: CDR1 MDHEN, CDR2 SYDVKM. The CDR3 length is 9 residues. Looking up the rest from reference TRBV28 and TRBJ1-1 gives the full variable domain: DVKVTQSSRYLVKRTGEKVFLECVQDMDHENMFWYRQDPGLGLRLIYFSYDVKMKEKGDIPEGYSVSREKKERFSLILESASTNQTSMYLCASSFQAFFGQGTRLTVV.